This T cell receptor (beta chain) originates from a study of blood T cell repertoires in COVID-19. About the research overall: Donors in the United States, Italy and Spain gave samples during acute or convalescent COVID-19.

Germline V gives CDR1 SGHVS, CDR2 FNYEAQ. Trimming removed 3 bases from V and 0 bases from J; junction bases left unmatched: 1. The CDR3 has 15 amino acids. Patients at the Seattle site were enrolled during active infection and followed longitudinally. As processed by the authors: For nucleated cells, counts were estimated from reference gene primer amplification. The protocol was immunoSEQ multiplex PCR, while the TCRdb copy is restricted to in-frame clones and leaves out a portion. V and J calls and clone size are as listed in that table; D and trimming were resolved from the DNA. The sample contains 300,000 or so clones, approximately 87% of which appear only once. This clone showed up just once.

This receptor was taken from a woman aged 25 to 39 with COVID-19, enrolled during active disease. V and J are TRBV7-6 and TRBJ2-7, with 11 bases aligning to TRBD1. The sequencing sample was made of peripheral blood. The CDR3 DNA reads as TGTGCCAGCAGCTTCGGGACAGGGGGCTCCTACGAGCAGTACTTC. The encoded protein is CASSFGTGGSYEQYF.